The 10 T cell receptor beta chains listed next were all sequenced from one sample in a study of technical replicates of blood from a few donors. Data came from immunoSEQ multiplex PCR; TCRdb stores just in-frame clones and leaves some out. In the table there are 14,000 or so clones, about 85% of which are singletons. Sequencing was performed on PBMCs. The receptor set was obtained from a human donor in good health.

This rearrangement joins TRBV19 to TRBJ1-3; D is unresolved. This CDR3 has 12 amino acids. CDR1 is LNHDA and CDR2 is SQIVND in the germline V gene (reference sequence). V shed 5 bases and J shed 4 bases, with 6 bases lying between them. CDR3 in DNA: TGTGCCAGTAGTCCGGTAGGAAACACCATATATTTT. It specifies CASSPVGNTIYF.

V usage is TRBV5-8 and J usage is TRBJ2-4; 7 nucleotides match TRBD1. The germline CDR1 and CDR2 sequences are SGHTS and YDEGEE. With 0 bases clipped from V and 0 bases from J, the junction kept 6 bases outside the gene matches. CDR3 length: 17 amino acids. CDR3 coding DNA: TGTGCCAGCAGCTTGGATACAGGGGTACTAGCCAAAAACATTCAGTACTTC. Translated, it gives CASSLDTGVLAKNIQYF.

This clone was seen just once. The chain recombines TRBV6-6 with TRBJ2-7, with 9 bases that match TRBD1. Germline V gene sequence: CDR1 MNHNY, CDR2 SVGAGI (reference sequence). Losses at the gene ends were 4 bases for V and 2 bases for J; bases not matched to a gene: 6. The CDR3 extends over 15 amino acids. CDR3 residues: CASSSPGQGPYEQYF. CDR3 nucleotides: TGTGCCAGCAGTTCCCCGGGACAGGGTCCCTACGAGCAGTACTTC.

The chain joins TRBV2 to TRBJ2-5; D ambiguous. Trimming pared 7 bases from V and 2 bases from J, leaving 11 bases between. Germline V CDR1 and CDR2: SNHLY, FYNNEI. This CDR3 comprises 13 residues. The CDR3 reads CASIRQVQETQYF. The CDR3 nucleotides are TGTGCCAGCATTCGACAAGTACAAGAGACCCAGTACTTC.

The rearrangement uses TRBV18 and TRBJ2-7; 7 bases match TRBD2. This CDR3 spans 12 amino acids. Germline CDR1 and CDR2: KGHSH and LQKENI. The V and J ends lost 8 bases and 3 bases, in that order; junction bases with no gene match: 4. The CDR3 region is CASTRGDYEQYF. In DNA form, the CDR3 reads TGTGCCAGCACCCGGGGGGACTACGAGCAGTACTTC.

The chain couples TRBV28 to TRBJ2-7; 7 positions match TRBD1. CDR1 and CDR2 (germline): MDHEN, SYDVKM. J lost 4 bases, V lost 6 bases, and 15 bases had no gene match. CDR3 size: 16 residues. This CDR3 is CASSSGFRQGRYEQYF. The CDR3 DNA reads TGTGCCAGCAGCTCCGGTTTTCGACAGGGTAGATACGAGCAGTACTTC. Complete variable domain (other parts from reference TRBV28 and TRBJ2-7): DVKVTQSSRYLVKRTGEKVFLECVQDMDHENMFWYRQDPGLGLRLIYFSYDVKMKEKGDIPEGYSVSREKKERFSLILESASTNQTSMYLCASSSGFRQGRYEQYFGPGTRLTVT.

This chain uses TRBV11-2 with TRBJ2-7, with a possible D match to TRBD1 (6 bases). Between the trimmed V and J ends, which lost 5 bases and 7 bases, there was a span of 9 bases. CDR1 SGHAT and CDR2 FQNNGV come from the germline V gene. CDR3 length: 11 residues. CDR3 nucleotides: TGTGCCAGCAGCGAGGGGGATGAGCAGTACTTC. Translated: CASSEGDEQYF.

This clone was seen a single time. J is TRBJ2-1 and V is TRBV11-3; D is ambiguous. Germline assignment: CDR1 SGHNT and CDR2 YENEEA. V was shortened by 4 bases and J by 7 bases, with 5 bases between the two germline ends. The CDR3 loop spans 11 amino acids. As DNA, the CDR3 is TGTGCCAGCAGCTCCACAAATGAGCAGTTCTTC. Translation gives CASSSTNEQFF.

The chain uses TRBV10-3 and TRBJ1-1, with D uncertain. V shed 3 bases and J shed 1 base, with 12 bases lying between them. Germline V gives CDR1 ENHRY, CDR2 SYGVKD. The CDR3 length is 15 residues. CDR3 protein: CAISDASKQNTEAFF. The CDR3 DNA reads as TGTGCCATCAGTGACGCATCGAAACAGAACACTGAAGCTTTCTTT.

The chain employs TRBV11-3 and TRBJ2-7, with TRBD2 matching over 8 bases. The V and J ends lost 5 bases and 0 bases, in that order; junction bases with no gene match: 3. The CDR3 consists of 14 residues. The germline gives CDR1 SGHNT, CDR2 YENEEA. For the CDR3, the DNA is TGTGCCAGCAGCCCGGGGGGGAGCTCCTACGAGCAGTACTTC. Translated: CASSPGGSSYEQYF.